The sequence of this T cell receptor (beta chain) was determined in a study of blood T cell repertoires in COVID-19. For the study at large: Nucleic acid was either cDNA or gDNA, and it came from T cells, B-cell-depleted T cells, or PBMCs.

With 6 bases removed from V and 3 bases from J, the gap between germline ends came to 10 bases. Germline V lookup: CDR1 MNHEY, CDR2 SVGAGI. The CDR3 runs to 13 residues. In the study's own analysis: Quantification of nucleated cells was approximated via reference gene primer amplification. Sequencing was performed with immunoSEQ multiplex PCR; in TCRdb, only in-frame clones are kept and a portion is missing. V and J calls and clone size are as listed in that table; D and trimming were resolved from the DNA. The sample holds about 17,000 clones, 70% to 85% seen once. The clonotype originates from a man between 70 and 80 years old with COVID-19, enrolled during active disease. The chain joins TRBV6-5 to TRBJ2-3, with D possibly being TRBD1 (6 bases). Material: peripheral blood. The DNA for the CDR3 is TGTGCCAGCAGGGATACAGGGACAGATACGCAGTATTTT. Its protein product is CASRDTGTDTQYF.